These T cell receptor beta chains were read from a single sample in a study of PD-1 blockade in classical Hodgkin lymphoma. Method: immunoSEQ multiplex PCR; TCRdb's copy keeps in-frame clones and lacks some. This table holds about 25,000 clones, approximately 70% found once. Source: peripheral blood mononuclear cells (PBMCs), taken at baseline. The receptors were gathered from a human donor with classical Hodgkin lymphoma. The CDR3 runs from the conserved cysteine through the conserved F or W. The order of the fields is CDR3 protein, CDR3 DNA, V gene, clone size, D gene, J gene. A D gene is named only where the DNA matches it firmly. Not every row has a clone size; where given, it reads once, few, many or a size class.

CASSQGFSNREWGNQPQHF	TGCGCCAGCAGCCAAGGGTTTTCCAACAGGGAATGGGGCAATCAGCCCCAGCATTTT	TRBV4-3	.	.	TRBJ1-5
CASSLAGRLYGYTF	TGCGCCAGCAGCTTGGCCGGACGGCTCTATGGCTACACCTTC	TRBV5-1	few	.	TRBJ1-2
CASSRGNRANTEAFF	TGTGCCAGTAGTAGGGGGAATCGGGCGAACACTGAAGCTTTCTTT	TRBV19	.	.	TRBJ1-1
CASSPPDTPYGYTF	TGTGCCAGCAGCCCCCCCGACACCCCCTATGGCTACACCTTC	TRBV13	.	.	TRBJ1-2
CASSSITTSGYYEQYF	TGTGCCAGCAGCTCGATTACGACTAGCGGGTATTACGAGCAGTACTTC	TRBV7-9	.	TRBD2	TRBJ2-7
CASNGGGGDTQYF	TGTGCCAGCAATGGCGGGGGGGGAGATACGCAGTATTTT	TRBV7-6	few	TRBD2	TRBJ2-3
CASSQGADGYTF	TGTGCCAGCTCACAGGGTGCAGATGGCTACACCTTC	TRBV18	.	.	TRBJ1-2
CASSLGQGTSPLHF	TGTGCCAGCAGCCTTGGACAGGGCACTTCACCCCTCCACTTT	TRBV7-8	.	TRBD1	TRBJ1-6
CASSLDPTNSGNTIYF	TGCGCCAGCAGCTTGGATCCGACAAACTCTGGAAACACCATATATTTT	TRBV5-1	few	.	TRBJ1-3
CASSLRGTETQYF	TGTGCCAGCAGTTTAAGGGGTACAGAGACCCAGTACTTC	TRBV28	.	.	TRBJ2-5
CASSRGEASNQPQHF	TGTGCCAGCAGCCGGGGGGAAGCGAGCAATCAGCCCCAGCATTTT	TRBV14	.	.	TRBJ1-5
CASSLDGTGQETQYF	TGTGCCAGCAGCTTAGATGGTACGGGGCAAGAGACCCAGTACTTC	TRBV7-9	.	.	TRBJ2-5
CASSWVRNTDTQYF	TGTGCCAGCAGCTGGGTCAGAAACACAGATACGCAGTATTTT	TRBV5-4	few	.	TRBJ2-3
CASTSGKLAPTRLAKNIQYF	TGTGCCAGTACGTCCGGGAAACTAGCGCCGACCCGATTAGCCAAAAACATTCAGTACTTC	TRBV21-1	.	.	TRBJ2-4
CASRESGGAGNEQFF	TGTGCCAGCAGGGAGAGCGGGGGGGCAGGCAATGAGCAGTTCTTC	TRBV27	.	TRBD2	TRBJ2-1
CASSSESSYNSPLHF	TGTGCCAGCAGCTCAGAGAGCTCCTATAATTCACCCCTCCACTTT	TRBV7-2	.	.	TRBJ1-6
CASSSQWDRINEKLFF	TGTGCCAGCAGCTCCCAATGGGACAGGATTAATGAAAAACTGTTTTTT	TRBV28	few	TRBD1	TRBJ1-4
CASSPLGNNEQFF	TGTGCCAGCAGCCCCCTGGGCAACAATGAGCAGTTCTTC	TRBV7-2	.	.	TRBJ2-1
CASSVTGNSYNEQFF	TGTGCCAGCAGCGTGACAGGGAACTCCTACAATGAGCAGTTCTTC	TRBV9	.	TRBD1	TRBJ2-1
CASSALEWRGTSSTDTQYF	TGTGCCAGCAGTGCCTTGGAGTGGCGGGGGACCTCTAGCACAGATACGCAGTATTTT	TRBV27	.	TRBD2	TRBJ2-3
CASSEGRDSSYEQYF	TGTGCCAGCAGTGAAGGCAGGGATAGCTCCTACGAGCAGTACTTC	TRBV2	.	.	TRBJ2-7